The TCR beta chain under discussion was sequenced for a study of technical replicates of blood from a few donors (dated by TCRdb to 2016 to 2017). Spanning cysteine to phenylalanine, the CDR3 consists of 12 amino acids. The kept DNA is CDR3 alone, 36 bases in frame from the first base. Between the V and J ends, shortened by 4 bases and 12 bases respectively, the junction contains 14 bases. CDR1 and CDR2 are read off the germline V gene as SGHRS and YFSETQ. To note about this clone: Its antigen has not been determined. Per-nucleotide qualities are absent, and no much larger clonotype sits a single base away.

The library was built by means of the immunoSEQ multiplex PCR assay. Held by TCRdb, this immuneACCESS table contains in-frame sequences only and omits some clones. Under half of the omission traces to an unresolved V gene where checked; the cause of the rest is unknown. This sample has about 59,000 clones in its table, and around 95% of those were observed once. Approximately 3.9% of the sample goes to the ten largest clones. Material for sequencing was PBMCs. The TCR sequence derives from a human donor in good health. Some clones in this sample may be carry-over from other donors' samples. The V gene is TRBV5-1 and the J gene is TRBJ1-3, with the D segment identity uncertain. The DNA is as follows: TGCGCCAGCAGCGGATCCGGGGAGGACATATATTTT. Translated, this gives CASSGSGEDIYF.